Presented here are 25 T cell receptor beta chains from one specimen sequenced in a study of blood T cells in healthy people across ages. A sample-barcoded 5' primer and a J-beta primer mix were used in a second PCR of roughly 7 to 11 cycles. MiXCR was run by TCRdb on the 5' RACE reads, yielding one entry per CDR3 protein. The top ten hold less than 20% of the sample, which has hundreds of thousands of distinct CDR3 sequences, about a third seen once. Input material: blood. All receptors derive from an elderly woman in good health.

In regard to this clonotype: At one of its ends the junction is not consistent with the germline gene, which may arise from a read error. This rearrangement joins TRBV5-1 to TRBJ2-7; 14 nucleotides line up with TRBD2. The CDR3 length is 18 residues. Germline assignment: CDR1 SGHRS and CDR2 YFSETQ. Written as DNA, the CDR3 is TGCGCCGGCAGCCGCGGGACTAGCGGGGGCTACGGAGGTGGCGAGCAGTACTTC. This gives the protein CAGSRGTSGGYGGGEQYF.

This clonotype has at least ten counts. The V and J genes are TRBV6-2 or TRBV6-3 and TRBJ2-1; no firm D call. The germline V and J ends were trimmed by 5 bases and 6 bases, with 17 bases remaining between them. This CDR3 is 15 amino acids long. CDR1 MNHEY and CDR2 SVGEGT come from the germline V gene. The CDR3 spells CASSTHTLGTNEQFF. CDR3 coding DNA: TGTGCCAGCAGTACCCACACCCTGGGTACCAATGAGCAGTTCTTC.

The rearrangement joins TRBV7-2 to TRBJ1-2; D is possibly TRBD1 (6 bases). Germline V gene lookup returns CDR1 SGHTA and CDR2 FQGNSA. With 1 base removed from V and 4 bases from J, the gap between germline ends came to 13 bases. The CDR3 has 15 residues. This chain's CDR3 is CASSLDRRGSYGYTF. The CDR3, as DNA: TGTGCCAGCAGCTTAGATCGTAGGGGGAGCTATGGCTACACCTTC.

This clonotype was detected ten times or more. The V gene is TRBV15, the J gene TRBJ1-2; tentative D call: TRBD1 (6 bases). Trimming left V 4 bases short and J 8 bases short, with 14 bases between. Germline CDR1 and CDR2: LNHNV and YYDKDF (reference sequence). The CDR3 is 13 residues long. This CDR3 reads CATSNFRGGGYTF. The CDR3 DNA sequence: TGTGCCACCAGCAATTTCAGGGGAGGAGGCTACACCTTC. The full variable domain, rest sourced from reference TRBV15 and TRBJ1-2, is DAMVIQNPRYQVTQFGKPVTLSCSQTLNHNVMYWYQQKSSQAPKLLFHYYDKDFNNEADTPDNFQSRRPNTSFCFLDIRSPGLGDTAMYLCATSNFRGGGYTFGSGTRLTVV.

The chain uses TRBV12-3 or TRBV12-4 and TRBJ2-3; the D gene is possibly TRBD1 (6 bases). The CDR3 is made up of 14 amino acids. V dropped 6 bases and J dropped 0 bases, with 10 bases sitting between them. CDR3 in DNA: TGTGCCAGCAGGTTACAGGGCAGCACAGATACGCAGTATTTT. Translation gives CASRLQGSTDTQYF.

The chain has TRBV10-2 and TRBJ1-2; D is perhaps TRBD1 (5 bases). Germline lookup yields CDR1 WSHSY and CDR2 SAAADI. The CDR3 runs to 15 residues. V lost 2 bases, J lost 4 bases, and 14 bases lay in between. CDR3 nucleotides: TGCGCCAGCAGTGAGAGACAGAGACAAACCTATGGCTACACCTTC. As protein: CASSERQRQTYGYTF.

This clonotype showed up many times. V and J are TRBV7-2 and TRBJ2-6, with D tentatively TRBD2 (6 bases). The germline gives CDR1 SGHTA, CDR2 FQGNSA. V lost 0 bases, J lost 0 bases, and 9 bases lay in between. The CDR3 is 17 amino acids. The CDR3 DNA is TGTGCCAGCAGCTTAGCGCGGGGCTTCTCTGGGGCCAACGTCCTGACTTTC. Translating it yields CASSLARGFSGANVLTF. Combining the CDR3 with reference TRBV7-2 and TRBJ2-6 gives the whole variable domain GAGVSQSPSNKVTEKGKDVELRCDPISGHTALYWYRQSLGQGLEFLIYFQGNSAPDKSGLPSDRFSAERTGGSVSTLTIQRTQQEDSAVYLCASSLARGFSGANVLTFGAGSRLTVL.

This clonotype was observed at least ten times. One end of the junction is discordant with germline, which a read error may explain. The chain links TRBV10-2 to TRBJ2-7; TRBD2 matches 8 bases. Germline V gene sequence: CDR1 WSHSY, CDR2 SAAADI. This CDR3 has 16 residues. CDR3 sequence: CASSGLGAGGTYEQYF. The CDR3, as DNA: TGCGCCAGCAGTGGCCTTGGGGCGGGGGGTACCTACGAACAGTACTTC.

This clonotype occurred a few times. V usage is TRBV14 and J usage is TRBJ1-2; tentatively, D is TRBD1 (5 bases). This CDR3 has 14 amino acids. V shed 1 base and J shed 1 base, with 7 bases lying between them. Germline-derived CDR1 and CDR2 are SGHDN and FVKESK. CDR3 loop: CASSQVQGNYGYTF. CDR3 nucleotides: TGTGCCAGCAGCCAAGTCCAGGGTAACTATGGCTACACCTTC.

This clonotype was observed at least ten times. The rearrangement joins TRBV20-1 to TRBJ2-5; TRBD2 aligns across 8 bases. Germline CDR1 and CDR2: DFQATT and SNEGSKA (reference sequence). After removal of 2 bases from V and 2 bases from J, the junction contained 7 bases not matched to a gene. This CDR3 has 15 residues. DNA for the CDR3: TGCAGTGCTAGATATCCGGGGGGGAAACAAGAGACCCAGTACTTC. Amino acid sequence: CSARYPGGKQETQYF.

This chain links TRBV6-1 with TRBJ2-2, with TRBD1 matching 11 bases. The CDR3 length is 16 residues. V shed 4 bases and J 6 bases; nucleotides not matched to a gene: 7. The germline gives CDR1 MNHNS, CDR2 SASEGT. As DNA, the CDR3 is TGTGCCAGCAGTGGTCGTAGGACAGGGGGCGCCGGGGAGCTGTTTTTT. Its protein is CASSGRRTGGAGELFF.

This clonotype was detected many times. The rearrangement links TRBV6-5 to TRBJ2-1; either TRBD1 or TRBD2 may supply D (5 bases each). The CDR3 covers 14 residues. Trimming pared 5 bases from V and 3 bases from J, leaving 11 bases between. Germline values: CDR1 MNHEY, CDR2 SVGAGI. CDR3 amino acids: CASSGGSYYNEQFF. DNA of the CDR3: TGTGCCAGCAGTGGGGGATCCTACTACAATGAGCAGTTCTTC.

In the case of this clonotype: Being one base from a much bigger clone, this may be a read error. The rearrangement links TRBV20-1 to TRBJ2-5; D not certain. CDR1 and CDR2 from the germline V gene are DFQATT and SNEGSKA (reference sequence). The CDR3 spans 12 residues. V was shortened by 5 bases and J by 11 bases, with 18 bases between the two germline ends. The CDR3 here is CSASIYYYEQYF. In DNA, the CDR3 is TGCAGTGCTTCCATTTATTACTATGAGCAGTACTTC.

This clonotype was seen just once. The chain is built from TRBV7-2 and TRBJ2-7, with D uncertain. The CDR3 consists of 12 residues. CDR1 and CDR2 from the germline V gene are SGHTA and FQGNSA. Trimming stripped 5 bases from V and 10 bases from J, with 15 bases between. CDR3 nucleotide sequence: TGTGCCAGCAGCCGTGTCCAAGAGGCCCAGTACTTC. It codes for CASSRVQEAQYF.

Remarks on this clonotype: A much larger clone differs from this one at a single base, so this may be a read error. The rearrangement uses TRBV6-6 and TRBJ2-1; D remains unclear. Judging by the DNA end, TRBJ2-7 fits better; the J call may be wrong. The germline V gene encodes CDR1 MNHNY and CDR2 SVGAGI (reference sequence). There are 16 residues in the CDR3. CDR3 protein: CASSYSGQSSYNEQYF. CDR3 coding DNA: TGTGCCAGCAGTTACTCAGGGCAGAGCTCCTACAATGAGCAGTACTTC.

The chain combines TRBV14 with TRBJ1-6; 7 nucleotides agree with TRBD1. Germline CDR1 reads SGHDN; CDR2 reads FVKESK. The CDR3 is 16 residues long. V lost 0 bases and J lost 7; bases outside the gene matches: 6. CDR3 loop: CASSQEGDSENSPLHF. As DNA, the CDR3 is TGTGCCAGCAGCCAAGAAGGGGACAGCGAAAATTCACCCCTCCACTTT.

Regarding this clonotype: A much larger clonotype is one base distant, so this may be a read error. CDR3: CAGSKERTGPPLRTNEQFF. The CDR3, as DNA: TGTGCCGGCAGTAAAGAACGGACCGGGCCCCCACTACGGACTAATGAGCAGTTCTTC. V gene TRBV2 combines with J gene TRBJ2-1; D possibly corresponds to TRBD2 (5 bases). The CDR3 length is 19 residues. Germline V gene lookup returns CDR1 SNHLY and CDR2 FYNNEI.

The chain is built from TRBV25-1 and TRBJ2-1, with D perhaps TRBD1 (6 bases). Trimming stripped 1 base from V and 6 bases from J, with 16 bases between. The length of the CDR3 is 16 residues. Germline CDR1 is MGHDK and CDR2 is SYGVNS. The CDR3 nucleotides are TGTGCCAGCAGTGAATTTCGGCAGGGGAAGGTCAATGAGCAGTTCTTC. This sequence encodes CASSEFRQGKVNEQFF.

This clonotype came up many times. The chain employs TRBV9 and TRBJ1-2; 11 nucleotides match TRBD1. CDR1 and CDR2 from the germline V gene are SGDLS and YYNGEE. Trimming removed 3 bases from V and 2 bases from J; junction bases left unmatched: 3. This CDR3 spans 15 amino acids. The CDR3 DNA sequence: TGTGCCAGCAGCGAGGGACAGGGGGTGAACTATGGCTACACCTTC. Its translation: CASSEGQGVNYGYTF.

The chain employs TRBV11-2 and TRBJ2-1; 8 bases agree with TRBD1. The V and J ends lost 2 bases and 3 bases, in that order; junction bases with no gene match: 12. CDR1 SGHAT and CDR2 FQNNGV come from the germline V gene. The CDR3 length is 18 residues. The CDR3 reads CASSLFWAGTGVYNEQFF. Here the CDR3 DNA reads TGTGCCAGCAGCTTATTTTGGGCCGGGACAGGAGTCTACAATGAGCAGTTCTTC. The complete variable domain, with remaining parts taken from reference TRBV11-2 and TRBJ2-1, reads EAGVAQSPRYKIIEKRQSVAFWCNPISGHATLYWYQQILGQGPKLLIQFQNNGVVDDSQLPKDRFSAERLKGVDSTLKIQPAKLEDSAVYLCASSLFWAGTGVYNEQFFGPGTRLTVL.

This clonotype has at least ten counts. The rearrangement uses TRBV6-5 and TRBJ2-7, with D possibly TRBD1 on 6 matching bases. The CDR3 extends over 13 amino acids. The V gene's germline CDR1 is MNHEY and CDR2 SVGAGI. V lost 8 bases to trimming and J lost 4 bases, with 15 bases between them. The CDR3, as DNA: TGTGCCAGCGGCAGGGGCGCGGTGTACGAGCAGTACTTC. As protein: CASGRGAVYEQYF.

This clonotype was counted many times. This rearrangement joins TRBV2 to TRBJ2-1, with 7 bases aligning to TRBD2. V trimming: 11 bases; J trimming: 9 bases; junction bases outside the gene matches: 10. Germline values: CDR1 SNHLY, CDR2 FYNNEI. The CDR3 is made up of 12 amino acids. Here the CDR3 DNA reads TGTGCCTTCCTGAGACTAGCATCTGAGCAGTTCTTC. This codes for CAFLRLASEQFF.

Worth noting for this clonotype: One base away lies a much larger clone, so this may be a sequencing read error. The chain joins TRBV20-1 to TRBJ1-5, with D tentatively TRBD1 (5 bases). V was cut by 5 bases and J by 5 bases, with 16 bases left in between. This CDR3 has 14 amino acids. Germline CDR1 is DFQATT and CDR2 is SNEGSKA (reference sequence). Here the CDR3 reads CSALRGGIDQPQHF. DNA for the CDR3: TGCAGTGCTCTCCGGGGGGGTATCGATCAGCCCCAGCATTTT.

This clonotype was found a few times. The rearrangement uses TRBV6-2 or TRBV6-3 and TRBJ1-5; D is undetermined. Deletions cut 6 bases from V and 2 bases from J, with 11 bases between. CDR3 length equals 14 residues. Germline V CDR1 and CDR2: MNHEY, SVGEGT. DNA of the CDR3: TGTGCCAGCAGGTCCCAGCGGGGCAATCAGCCCCAGCATTTT. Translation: CASRSQRGNQPQHF.

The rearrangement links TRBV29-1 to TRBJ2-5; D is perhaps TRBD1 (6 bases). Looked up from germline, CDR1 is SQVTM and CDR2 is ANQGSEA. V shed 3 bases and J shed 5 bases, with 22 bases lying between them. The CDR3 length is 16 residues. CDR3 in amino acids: CSVEEGGHGAGETQYF. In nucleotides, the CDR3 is TGCAGCGTTGAGGAAGGGGGACACGGGGCTGGGGAGACCCAGTACTTC.